The following is a T cell receptor (beta chain) sequence with its context. The target antigen is unknown. These data come from a study of cytomegalovirus exposure and HLA in healthy donors. Study-wide results and caveats: 87-base-pair reads could not separate some V segments, including TRBV6-2 and TRBV6-3. DRB1 showed the most TCR associations and HLA-C the fewest in a later analysis, as rates varied by HLA locus. The records held CMV serostatus as the only immune exposure information.

This CDR3 spans 12 amino acids. Trimming removed 7 bases at V and 0 bases at J, with 8 bases between. Germline lookup yields CDR1 SQVTM and CDR2 ANQGSEA. With 60 Vbeta and 13 Jbeta primers, the PCR was carried out. Sequencing used immunoSEQ multiplex PCR; TCRdb keeps in-frame clones, though not all of them. The sample lists 100,000 to 150,000 clones, 65% to 80% occurring once. Sequenced material: PBMCs. The chain combines TRBV29-1 with TRBJ2-3; D not certain. The TCR originated in a woman aged 35 to 49 in good health and CMV-seropositive. The CDR3 sequence is CSAGSSTDTQYF. The DNA for the CDR3 is TGCAGCGCCGGGTCTAGCACAGATACGCAGTATTTT.